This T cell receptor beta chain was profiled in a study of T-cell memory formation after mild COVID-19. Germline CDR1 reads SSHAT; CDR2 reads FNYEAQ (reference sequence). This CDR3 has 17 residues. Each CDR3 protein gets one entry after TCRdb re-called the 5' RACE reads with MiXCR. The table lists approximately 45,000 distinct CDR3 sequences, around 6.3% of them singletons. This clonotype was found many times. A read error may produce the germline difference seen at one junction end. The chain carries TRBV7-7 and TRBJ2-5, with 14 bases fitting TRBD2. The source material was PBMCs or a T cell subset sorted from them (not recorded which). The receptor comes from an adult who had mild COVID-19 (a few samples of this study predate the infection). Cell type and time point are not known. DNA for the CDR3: TGTGCTAGCAGCCGGATCGGACTAGCGGGAGGCGGAGAGACCCAGTACTTC. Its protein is CASSRIGLAGGGETQYF.